Sequencing of this T cell receptor beta chain was carried out in a study of PD-L1 blockade in urothelial cancer. Overall study: About 90% of the roughly 29 patients were men with bladder-origin urothelial cancer. In terms of prior chemotherapy, patients had received 0 to 3 regimens. Counts from blood samples showed a median of approximately 150,000 T cells.

The data were produced by immunoSEQ multiplex PCR, yet TCRdb's version contains in-frame clones alone and is incomplete. There are some 51,000 clones in the sample; about 88% occur only once, and 2.4% lies in the top ten. The V gene's germline CDR1 is MNHEY and CDR2 SVGAGI. The CDR3 is 14 residues long. V was cut by 2 bases and J by 5 bases, with 12 bases left in between. Time point here: peripheral blood 6 weeks after treatment start. Study-level results: Pretreatment TCR clonality in blood under the median foretold superior survival.

A word on this clone: The antigen remains undetermined.

Here the sequenced sample was PBMCs, taken around atezolizumab (anti-PD-L1) treatment. The chain carries TRBV6-5 and TRBJ1-1; the D gene is possibly TRBD1 (5 bases). The source is a man between 60 and 75 years old with urothelial cancer. The CDR3 nucleotides are TGTGCCAGCAGTTACGAGCCGGGGGTTACTGAAGCTTTCTTT. This translates into CASSYEPGVTEAFF.